Sequencing of this T cell receptor (beta chain) was carried out in a study of T-cell reconstitution after alpha-beta-depleted transplantation in children (dated by TCRdb to 2016 to 2017). As for the study more broadly: The study quantitatively tracked T-cell immune reconstitution after TCRalphabeta/CD19-depleted allogeneic hematopoietic cell transplantation in children using TCR repertoire profiling. Beyond this particular receptor, the publication reports: In some patients, the high TCRbeta diversity seen at day 60 was put down to recipient T cells and intrathymic progenitors that had survived conditioning. The frequencies of hyperexpanded clones fell over the following months, and after one year, T-cell counts and TCRbeta diversity were mostly attributed to newly produced T cells. The apparently early alphabetaT-cell count recovery about two months after transplant was reportedly dependent on only several hundred rapidly expanded clones derived from non-depleted graft cells.

The time point tag for this specimen amounts to: day 60 (about 2 months) after transplantation. According to the study, the label for this sample's treatment or condition signals: allogeneic hematopoietic cell transplantation with graft depleted of TCRalphabeta T cells and CD19 B cells. The transplant recipients were children given TCRalphabeta/CD19-depleted allogeneic hematopoietic cell grafts. Library preparation was by PCR. Sequencing instrument: Illumina HiSeq 2500. TCR library preparation used molecular barcoding, with unique molecular identifiers applied to normalize quantification of the TCRbeta repertoire. The public sequencing data were trimmed at Q25 with fastp and processed into clonotypes with MiXCR by TCRdb, which kept only in-frame beta chains. Identical CDR3 protein sequences are pooled into one entry, listed with their most common genes and DNA. The sample profile shows about 20,000 distinct CDR3 sequences; about an eighth of them were found once. The ten largest account for 35% of the sample.

This clonotype was detected ten times or more. The specificity of this receptor is unknown. No qualities accompany the bases; no much larger clone lies one base away. Including cysteine and phenylalanine, the CDR3 has 11 amino acids. Only CDR3 DNA remains: 33 bases, in frame from the first base. The sequence was obtained from a female patient aged 2-9 years who had a stem cell transplant for congenital amegakaryocytic thrombocytopenia, so the T cells may come from the graft donor. This material consisted of PBMCs, mostly from graft donor cells, taken 60 days after TCRalphabeta/CD19-depleted stem cell transplant. This chain joins TRBV21-1 to TRBJ1-5; the D call TRBD1 from the table was never checked on the DNA. TRBV21-1 is flagged as a pseudogene. The DNA reads TGTGCCAGTACAGGGGATCAGCCCCAGCATTTT. Protein translation: CASTGDQPQHF.